The T cell receptor (beta chain) described here comes from a study of shared clonotypes between healthy human individuals. At the level of the study: In total, the donors were a couple of women and a few men aged 18 to 49. Points from the study as a whole: Some naive CD4 clonotypes, around 5%, turned up in common across a handful of donors.

Researchers divided each subset's genomic DNA evenly across several immunoSEQ plates. Here immunoSEQ multiplex PCR was the method, and the copy in TCRdb shows in-frame clones only, minus some. This table holds more than 900,000 clones, 78% found once. In regard to this clone: What it binds is unknown.

The sequenced material came from memory CD4+ T cells from PBMCs. Subset defined: CD45RA-negative fraction. The TCR was taken from a man in his late teens or twenties in good health. Some clones in this sample may be carry-over from other donors' samples.

The CDR3 DNA follows: TGCGCCAGCAAGGGGGACAACAATGAGCAGTTCTTC. Protein sequence: CASKGDNNEQFF. J is TRBJ2-1 and V is TRBV10-1; D is perhaps TRBD1 (6 bases). Trimming took 7 bases from V and 5 from J, leaving 9 bases between them. Germline V gene data show CDR1 as WNHNN and CDR2 as SYGVQD (reference sequence). The CDR3 totals 12 residues.